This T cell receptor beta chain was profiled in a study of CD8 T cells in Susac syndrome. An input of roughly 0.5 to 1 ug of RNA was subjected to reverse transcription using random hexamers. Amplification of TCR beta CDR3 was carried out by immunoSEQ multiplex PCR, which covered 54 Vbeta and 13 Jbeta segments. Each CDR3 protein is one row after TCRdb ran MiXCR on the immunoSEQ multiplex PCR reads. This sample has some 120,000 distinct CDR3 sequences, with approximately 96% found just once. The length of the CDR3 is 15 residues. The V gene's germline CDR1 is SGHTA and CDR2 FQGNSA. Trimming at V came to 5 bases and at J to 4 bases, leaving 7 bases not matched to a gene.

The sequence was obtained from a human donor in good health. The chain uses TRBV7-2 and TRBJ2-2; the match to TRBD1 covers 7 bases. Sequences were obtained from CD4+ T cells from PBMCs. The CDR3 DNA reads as TGTGCCAGCAGCATCGACAGGGTACCCACCGGGGAGCTGTTTTTT. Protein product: CASSIDRVPTGELFF.